These 14 T cell receptor beta chains were sequenced from one sample in a study of blood T cell repertoires in COVID-19. The protocol was immunoSEQ multiplex PCR, while the TCRdb copy is restricted to in-frame clones and leaves out a portion. The sample yields 110,000 or so clones, less than 80% seen once. Sequencing input: peripheral blood. These receptors originate from a man aged 50-59 years with acute or convalescent COVID-19.

V usage is TRBV19 and J usage is TRBJ2-4; D is unresolved. V lost 4 bases and J lost 8, with 15 bases in between. The germline CDR1 and CDR2 sequences are LNHDA and SQIVND (reference sequence). CDR3 size: 14 residues. CDR3: CASSTGYRADIQYF. The CDR3 DNA sequence: TGTGCCAGTAGTACAGGCTACAGAGCTGACATTCAGTACTTC.

The chain combines TRBV7-3 with TRBJ1-1; D gene unclear. Between the trimmed V and J ends, which lost 0 bases and 4 bases, there was a span of 12 bases. This CDR3 contains 15 residues. CDR1 and CDR2 from the germline V gene are SGHTA and FQGTGA. CDR3 DNA: TGTGCCAGCAGCTTAACGGGCAGTCGGGGCACTGAAGCTTTCTTT. Protein: CASSLTGSRGTEAFF.

J is TRBJ2-7 and V is TRBV4-2, with TRBD1 identical over 10 bases. There are 15 residues in the CDR3. Germline trimming cut 4 bases from V and 5 bases from J; bases unmatched to any gene: 8. The germline V gene has CDR1 LGHNA and CDR2 YNFKEQ. CDR3 loop: CASSPRDRGDHEQYF. Here the CDR3 DNA reads TGTGCCAGCAGCCCCCGGGACAGGGGTGACCACGAGCAGTACTTC.

This chain uses TRBV27 with TRBJ2-2; D remains ambiguous. Germline CDR1 and CDR2: MNHEY and SMNVEV (reference sequence). This CDR3 region has 17 residues. Trimming shortened V by 2 bases and J by 1 base, and 14 bases separated the two germline ends. The DNA for the CDR3 is TGTGCCAGCAGTTTAGGCAGACACTTGGAGAACACCGGGGAGCTGTTTTTT. Residues: CASSLGRHLENTGELFF.

The V gene is TRBV5-6, the J gene TRBJ2-7, with a possible D match to TRBD2 (6 bases). This CDR3 spans 14 amino acids. From germline, CDR1 is SGHDT and CDR2 YYEEEE. V lost 2 bases, J lost 2 bases, and 11 bases lay in between. CDR3 DNA sequence: TGTGCCAGCAGCTTCGGGGGTGAGACCTACGAGCAGTACTTC. Residues: CASSFGGETYEQYF. The whole variable domain, filled in from reference TRBV5-6 and TRBJ2-7, reads DAGVTQSPTHLIKTRGQQVTLRCSPKSGHDTVSWYQQALGQGPQFIFQYYEEEERQRGNFPDRFSGHQFPNYSSELNVNALLLGDSALYLCASSFGGETYEQYFGPGTRLTVT.

This chain joins TRBV2 and TRBJ2-5; 12 nucleotides agree with TRBD2. Germline V gene lookup returns CDR1 SNHLY and CDR2 FYNNEI. Trimming cost V 0 bases and J 2 bases; bases outside gene matches: 7. There are 18 residues in the CDR3. The DNA for the CDR3 is TGTGCCAGCAGTGAAGCGGCTAGCGGGAGGGCCTATCAAGAGACCCAGTACTTC. Protein sequence: CASSEAASGRAYQETQYF.

V usage is TRBV27 and J usage is TRBJ2-4; TRBD1 matches 9 bases. There are 17 residues in the CDR3. Germline assignment: CDR1 MNHEY and CDR2 SMNVEV (reference sequence). V was pared by 5 bases and J by 4 bases, with 12 bases of the junction left unmatched. The CDR3 nucleotides read TGTGCCAGCAGTCCAATGGGACAGGGTAGAACTAAAAACATTCAGTACTTC. Translation: CASSPMGQGRTKNIQYF.

The CDR3 protein is CASSEASGGSYNEQFF. In DNA form, the CDR3 reads TGTGCCAGCAGTGAAGCGAGCGGGGGCTCCTACAATGAGCAGTTCTTC. The chain employs TRBV6-1 and TRBJ2-1, with 8 positions matching TRBD2. The CDR3 contains 16 residues. V lost 0 bases and J lost 0; bases outside the gene matches: 1. Germline loops: CDR1 MNHNS, CDR2 SASEGT.

In its sample, this clone was seen a few times. The V and J genes are TRBV11-2 and TRBJ2-1, with D perhaps matching TRBD1 (6 bases). This CDR3 is 13 amino acids long. Trimming removed 4 bases from V and 5 bases from J, with 9 bases in between. Germline V gene data show CDR1 as SGHAT and CDR2 as FQNNGV. CDR3 residues: CASSSDRHNEQFF. Here the CDR3 DNA reads TGTGCCAGCAGCTCCGACAGGCACAATGAGCAGTTCTTC.

The chain has TRBV10-3 and TRBJ1-6, with TRBD1 matching over 7 bases. The CDR3 contains 14 residues. The V segment lost 2 bases and the J segment 8 bases; nucleotides outside the gene matches: 3. Germline assignment: CDR1 ENHRY and CDR2 SYGVKD. Here the CDR3 DNA reads TGTGCCATCAGTGAGGGCAGGGGGGATTCACCCCTCCACTTT. Protein product: CAISEGRGDSPLHF.

The chain links TRBV7-9 to TRBJ2-1; 10 nucleotides align to TRBD2. The CDR3 has 15 residues. After removal of 4 bases from V and 3 bases from J, the junction contained 3 bases not matched to a gene. Looked up from germline, CDR1 is SEHNR and CDR2 is FQNEAQ (reference sequence). The CDR3 loop is CASSSGLAVYNEQFF. The CDR3 nucleotides read TGTGCCAGCAGCTCCGGACTAGCGGTCTACAATGAGCAGTTCTTC.

V usage is TRBV28 and J usage is TRBJ1-2; tentatively, D is TRBD1 (5 bases). Trimming removed 6 bases from V and 4 bases from J, with 12 bases in between. Germline V gives CDR1 MDHEN, CDR2 SYDVKM. The CDR3 runs 13 residues. This chain's CDR3 is CASRKQGSYGYTF. As DNA, the CDR3 is TGTGCCAGCAGAAAGCAGGGCAGCTATGGCTACACCTTC.

The chain employs TRBV19 and TRBJ1-1; the D gene is possibly TRBD1 (5 bases). The CDR3 has 17 amino acids. Germline V CDR1 and CDR2: LNHDA, SQIVND (reference sequence). V gave up 1 base and J gave up 1 base, with 16 bases separating them. CDR3 region: CASSIGGRVVTNTEAFF. In DNA form, the CDR3 reads TGTGCCAGTAGTATAGGTGGCAGGGTAGTGACGAACACTGAAGCTTTCTTT.

This chain connects TRBV28 to TRBJ2-7; 8 nucleotides match TRBD2. This CDR3 region has 12 residues. In germline, CDR1 is MDHEN, CDR2 SYDVKM. With V trimmed by 7 bases and J by 1 base, 0 bases remained unmatched. The CDR3 region is CASKRESYEQYF. The CDR3 DNA reads as TGTGCCAGCAAGCGGGAGTCCTACGAGCAGTACTTC.